These 15 T cell receptor beta chains were sequenced from one sample in a study of T cells in Graves' hyperthyroidism and ophthalmopathy. RNA transcripts were the template for amplifying TCR beta CDR3 regions. First-round RT-PCR with HTBI primers amplified the TCR CDR3 region. TCRdb redid the calling of the multiplex PCR reads with MiXCR, one entry per CDR3 protein. This table holds around 440,000 distinct CDR3 sequences, about a sixth found once. Sequencing used blood. The origin of the receptors is a woman between 18 and 29 years old with Graves' hyperthyroidism.

This clonotype was detected many times. The gene calls are TRBV5-1 and TRBJ2-3; D is unresolved. CDR1 and CDR2 from the germline V gene are SGHRS and YFSETQ. The CDR3 has 12 amino acids. V lost 4 bases and J 2 bases, leaving 5 bases between the germline ends. The CDR3 protein is CASSVDTDTQYF. The CDR3 DNA is TGCGCCAGCAGCGTTGACACAGATACGCAGTATTTT. Combining the CDR3 with reference TRBV5-1 and TRBJ2-3 gives the whole variable domain KAGVTQTPRYLIKTRGQQVTLSCSPISGHRSVSWYQQTPGQGLQFLFEYFSETQRNKGNFPGRFSGRQFSNSRSEMNVSTLELGDSALYLCASSVDTDTQYFGPGTRLTVL.

Ten or more counts support this clonotype. J is TRBJ2-7 and V is TRBV27, with 10 bases matching TRBD1. The CDR3 extends over 14 amino acids. V lost 5 bases and J lost 3; bases outside the gene matches: 4. CDR1 and CDR2 (germline): MNHEY, SMNVEV (reference sequence). The CDR3 bases are TGTGCCAGCAGTCGGGACAGGGGAGGCTACGAGCAGTACTTC. This sequence encodes CASSRDRGGYEQYF.

This clonotype has more than one count but fewer than ten. The chain recombines TRBV29-1 with TRBJ2-7; TRBD2 is a possible D gene (6 bases). Per the germline V gene, CDR1 is SQVTM and CDR2 is ANQGSEA. The CDR3 runs to 14 residues. With 6 bases removed from V and 6 bases from J, the gap between germline ends came to 21 bases. CDR3 sequence (DNA): TGCAGCGTGGGGGGAGATAGAGCCGGGAGCGAGCAGTACTTC. As protein: CSVGGDRAGSEQYF.

This clonotype was seen many times. V usage is TRBV29-1 and J usage is TRBJ2-7, with D perhaps assigned TRBD1 or TRBD2 (5 bases each). The germline V gene encodes CDR1 SQVTM and CDR2 ANQGSEA. V lost 5 bases and J lost 5, with 16 bases in between. The CDR3 sequence is 13 residues long. Here the CDR3 DNA reads TGCAGCGTTAGGGACGAAACCCCCCACGAGCAGTACTTC. As protein: CSVRDETPHEQYF.

The rearrangement links TRBV10-3 to TRBJ2-3; 7 bases align to TRBD1. The CDR3 runs to 14 residues. Germline V gene data show CDR1 as ENHRY and CDR2 as SYGVKD. The J segment lost 4 bases and the V segment lost 6 bases, leaving 7 bases of the junction unmatched. The CDR3 loop is CAISLTGFADTQYF. The CDR3 nucleotides are TGTGCCATCAGCTTGACAGGGTTCGCAGATACGCAGTATTTT.

In its sample, this clonotype was seen many times. This sequence joins TRBV5-6 and TRBJ2-3; weak D call: TRBD2 (6 bases). CDR3 length equals 15 residues. CDR1 and CDR2 (germline): SGHDT, YYEEEE. Trimming removed 5 bases at V and 2 bases at J, with 15 bases between. Here the CDR3 DNA reads TGTGCCAGCAGTCGAGGCGGGGTGACCACAGATACGCAGTATTTT. Translating gives CASSRGGVTTDTQYF.

The CDR3 region is CSALPGLATDTQYF. The CDR3 DNA follows: TGCAGTGCCCTCCCGGGACTAGCTACAGATACGCAGTATTTT. V gene TRBV20-1 combines with J gene TRBJ2-3, with 9 bases aligning to TRBD2. J gave up 3 bases and V 6 bases, and 7 bases lay outside the gene matches. The CDR3 is 14 amino acids. CDR1 DFQATT and CDR2 SNEGSKA come from the germline V gene (reference sequence).

The chain uses TRBV29-1 and TRBJ2-1; possible D gene TRBD2, 5 bases. Trimming shortened V by 0 bases and J by 7 bases, and 16 bases separated the two germline ends. CDR1 and CDR2 from the germline V gene are SQVTM and ANQGSEA. The CDR3 is made up of 15 amino acids. CDR3 nucleotides: TGCAGCGTTGAAGATCCGGCGCGCCCGGGGAATGAGCAGTTCTTC. It encodes CSVEDPARPGNEQFF.

This clonotype was seen many times. The J gene is TRBJ2-3, the V gene TRBV7-3; 10 bases line up with TRBD1. The CDR3 runs 13 residues. Losses at the gene ends were 5 bases for V and 6 bases for J; bases not matched to a gene: 2. CDR1 is SGHTA, CDR2 FQGTGA, per germline. CDR3 bases: TGTGCCAGCAGCCCGGACAGGGGGGATACGCAGTATTTT. Protein sequence: CASSPDRGDTQYF.

This clonotype came up many times. This chain's CDR3 is CASSDLGSPSGNTIYF. CDR3 in DNA: TGTGCCAGCAGTGACCTCGGGTCCCCCTCTGGAAACACCATATATTTT. This rearrangement joins TRBV28 to TRBJ1-3; no clear D gene. V was clipped by 5 bases and J by 0 bases, with 14 bases between them. The CDR3 is 16 amino acids. Germline V gene sequence: CDR1 MDHEN, CDR2 SYDVKM.

This clonotype has ten or more counts. This chain uses TRBV11-2 with TRBJ1-6; tentatively, D is TRBD1 (5 bases). CDR3 length equals 15 residues. V lost 7 bases and J 4 bases, leaving 14 bases between the germline ends. Germline CDR1 and CDR2: SGHAT and FQNNGV. The CDR3 reads CASNHATDYNSPLHF. CDR3 sequence (DNA): TGTGCCAGCAACCATGCGACAGATTATAATTCACCCCTCCACTTT.

This clonotype was recorded many times. The J gene is TRBJ2-7, the V gene TRBV5-6; D might be TRBD1 (6 bases). This CDR3 is 11 amino acids long. The V gene lost 5 bases and the J gene lost 7 bases, with 10 bases spanning the gap. Germline lookup yields CDR1 SGHDT and CDR2 YYEEEE. CDR3 nucleotides: TGTGCCAGCAGGGGACAACGGGAGCAGTACTTC. Its translation: CASRGQREQYF.

The V and J genes are TRBV18 and TRBJ2-7, with D possibly matching TRBD2 (6 bases). This CDR3 comprises 18 residues. V was shortened by 4 bases and J by 2 bases, with 24 bases between the two germline ends. CDR1 and CDR2 (germline): KGHSH, LQKENI. The CDR3 sequence: CASSRSARTGTYPYEQYF. CDR3 in DNA: TGTGCCAGCTCACGGAGCGCTAGAACCGGGACTTATCCCTACGAGCAGTACTTC.

This clonotype was observed many times. V and J are TRBV3-1 and TRBJ2-1; 12 bases line up with TRBD2. The CDR3 has 16 residues. J lost 8 bases, V lost 4 bases, and 9 bases had no gene match. Germline values: CDR1 LGHDT, CDR2 YNNKEL (reference sequence). CDR3 DNA: TGTGCCAGCAGCCCACGAGCAAGGACTAGCGGGGATGAGCAGTTCTTC. Its translation is CASSPRARTSGDEQFF.

This clonotype was seen more than once but under ten times. The J gene is TRBJ1-4, the V gene TRBV5-6, with 8 nucleotides matching TRBD1. Germline-derived CDR1 and CDR2 are SGHDT and YYEEEE. The J segment lost 6 bases and the V segment lost 0 bases, leaving 4 bases of the junction unmatched. The CDR3 is 15 residues long. CDR3 loop: CASSLDGTGDEKLFF. The CDR3 coding sequence is TGTGCCAGCAGCTTGGATGGGACAGGTGATGAAAAACTGTTTTTT.